These 20 T cell receptor beta chains share one sample of origin, sequenced in a study of long-term antiretroviral therapy in people with HIV. The assay, immunoSEQ v3.0, was run at survey level. The table came from immunoSEQ multiplex PCR; TCRdb's copy has only in-frame clones and leaves some out. The sample has approximately 15,000 clones; about 86% are singletons. This specimen was unsorted PBMCs, taken 0.1 years after starting antiretroviral therapy. The receptors were sampled from a man between 18 and 35 years old with HIV.

In its sample, this clone was seen once. The chain joins TRBV11-3 to TRBJ2-5; TRBD2 is a possible D gene (7 bases). The CDR3 runs 16 residues. Trimming removed 5 bases at V and 0 bases at J, with 16 bases between. The germline V gene encodes CDR1 SGHNT and CDR2 YENEEA. CDR3 sequence reads: CASSPGGGAYQETQYF. As DNA, the CDR3 is TGTGCCAGCAGCCCTGGCGGGGGCGCATACCAAGAGACCCAGTACTTC.

The chain links TRBV5-4 to TRBJ1-1; D is undetermined. This CDR3 region has 12 residues. V dropped 4 bases and J dropped 4 bases, with 8 bases sitting between them. CDR1 SGHNT and CDR2 YYREEE come from the germline V gene (reference sequence). CDR3 DNA sequence: TGTGCCAGCAGCCCGGTGGGCACTGAAGCTTTCTTT. Translation: CASSPVGTEAFF.

The chain links TRBV11-3 to TRBJ2-1; D is possibly TRBD2 (5 bases). This CDR3 spans 13 amino acids. Per germline, CDR1 SGHNT and CDR2 YENEEA. V was pared by 1 base and J by 7 bases, with 8 bases between. Written as DNA, the CDR3 is TGTGCCAGCAGCTTAGGGTCGGGGAATGAGCAGTTCTTC. It translates to CASSLGSGNEQFF.

The V and J genes are TRBV7-2 and TRBJ2-7; possibly TRBD1 for D (5 bases). The CDR3 runs to 12 residues. V lost 2 bases to trimming and J lost 6 bases, with 8 bases between them. From germline, CDR1 is SGHTA and CDR2 FQGNSA. This CDR3 is CASSLSRGEQYF. The CDR3 DNA is TGTGCCAGCAGCTTATCTAGGGGCGAGCAGTACTTC.

This sequence joins TRBV30 and TRBJ2-1; D gene uncertain. Trimming left V 1 base short and J 5 bases short, with 9 bases between. Germline CDR1 GTSNPN, CDR2 SVGIG (reference sequence). The length of the CDR3 is 13 residues. The CDR3 loop reads CAWSALADNEQFF. The CDR3 DNA is TGTGCCTGGAGTGCGTTGGCAGACAATGAGCAGTTCTTC.

V usage is TRBV25-1 and J usage is TRBJ2-1, with 13 bases that match TRBD2. The trim removed 6 bases at V and 6 bases at J, leaving 2 bases unmatched. The CDR3 sequence is 14 residues long. Germline CDR1 reads MGHDK; CDR2 reads SYGVNS. In nucleotides, the CDR3 is TGTGCCAGCAGGACTAGCGGGGGGAGCAATGAGCAGTTCTTC. Translation gives CASRTSGGSNEQFF.

The chain recombines TRBV18 with TRBJ2-7, with 7 bases fitting TRBD1. V shed 2 bases, J shed 0 bases, and the junction held 1 base outside the gene matches. Per germline, CDR1 KGHSH and CDR2 LQKENI. The CDR3 has 14 amino acids. For the CDR3, the DNA is TGTGCCAGCTCACCAAGGGGGCCCTCCTACGAGCAGTACTTC. Its translation is CASSPRGPSYEQYF.

The CDR3 protein is CASTLGPDSGNTIYF. CDR3 nucleotide sequence: TGTGCCAGCACTCTTGGCCCAGATTCTGGAAACACCATATATTTT. This sequence joins TRBV7-9 and TRBJ1-3, with D unresolved. This CDR3 has 15 residues. V lost 7 bases and J lost 1, with 14 bases in between. Germline V gives CDR1 SEHNR, CDR2 FQNEAQ (reference sequence).

V is TRBV19 and J is TRBJ1-5; tentative D call: TRBD1 (6 bases). This CDR3 is 18 amino acids long. Germline V gene data show CDR1 as LNHDA and CDR2 as SQIVND (reference sequence). V lost 3 bases and J lost 2, with 20 bases in between. The CDR3 loop reads CASSILTPGGAGNQPQHF. For the CDR3, the DNA is TGTGCCAGTAGTATCCTCACTCCGGGGGGCGCAGGCAATCAGCCCCAGCATTTT.

CDR3 in amino acids: CASSSHRVGAETQYF. In DNA form, the CDR3 reads TGTGCCAGCAGTTCCCACAGGGTGGGGGCAGAGACCCAGTACTTC. J is TRBJ2-5 and V is TRBV28, with D tentatively TRBD1 (6 bases). CDR3 size: 15 residues. V lost 4 bases to trimming and J lost 4 bases, with 16 bases between them. Germline CDR1 and CDR2: MDHEN and SYDVKM.

This chain uses TRBV9 with TRBJ2-5; TRBD1 matches 9 bases. Trimming cost V 0 bases and J 2 bases; bases outside gene matches: 2. The CDR3 sequence is 15 residues long. Germline lookup yields CDR1 SGDLS and CDR2 YYNGEE. Written as DNA, the CDR3 is TGTGCCAGCAGCGTAGAGGGACAGGGTCAAGAGACCCAGTACTTC. Translated, it gives CASSVEGQGQETQYF.

This chain joins TRBV15 and TRBJ1-3; D gene uncertain. Germline values: CDR1 LNHNV, CDR2 YYDKDF (reference sequence). This CDR3 has 16 residues. V gave up 0 bases and J gave up 0 bases, with 9 bases separating them. CDR3 amino acids: CATSRDQDRSGNTIYF. In nucleotides, the CDR3 is TGTGCCACCAGCAGAGATCAAGACCGCTCTGGAAACACCATATATTTT.

The J gene is TRBJ1-1, the V gene TRBV7-8; the D is unclear. Trimming left V 3 bases short and J 5 bases short, with 7 bases between. From germline, CDR1 is SGHVS and CDR2 FQNEAQ. This CDR3 is 12 amino acids long. Here the CDR3 reads CASSFGETEAFF. CDR3 DNA: TGTGCCAGCAGCTTCGGCGAGACTGAAGCTTTCTTT.

This clone occurred a few times. The chain has TRBV13 and TRBJ1-1; D call uncertain. V was shortened by 5 bases and J by 3 bases, with 16 bases between the two germline ends. The V gene's germline CDR1 is PRHDT and CDR2 FYEKMQ (reference sequence). CDR3 size: 15 residues. CDR3 DNA: TGTGCCAGCAGCCGTCTAGGACCGAGGGACACTGAAGCTTTCTTT. The encoded protein is CASSRLGPRDTEAFF.

This sequence joins TRBV4-3 and TRBJ1-6; D is undetermined. Trimming cost V 0 bases and J 7 bases, with 13 bases left between them. The CDR3 loop spans 16 amino acids. The germline V gene encodes CDR1 LGHNA and CDR2 YSLEER. The CDR3 DNA follows: TGCGCCAGCAGCCAAGATAGAATAACTGCGAATTCACCCCTCCACTTT. It translates to CASSQDRITANSPLHF.

This clone has a single count. The V call is TRBV30, the J call TRBJ1-3, with D unresolved. The CDR3 loop spans 16 amino acids. The V gene's germline CDR1 is GTSNPN and CDR2 SVGIG (reference sequence). Trimming stripped 0 bases from V and 3 bases from J, with 15 bases between. CDR3 nucleotide sequence: TGTGCCTGGAGTGTACTAGTCGGCCGGCTTGGAAACACCATATATTTT. Encoded protein: CAWSVLVGRLGNTIYF. Using reference TRBV30 and TRBJ1-3 for the parts outside the CDR3, the full variable domain is SQTIHQWPATLVQPVGSPLSLECTVEGTSNPNLYWYRQAAGRGLQLLFYSVGIGQISSEVPQNLSASRPQDRQFILSSKKLLLSDSGFYLCAWSVLVGRLGNTIYFGEGSWLTVV.

The V gene is TRBV4-3, the J gene TRBJ1-5; the D gene is possibly TRBD1 (5 bases). CDR3 size: 13 residues. Germline values: CDR1 LGHNA, CDR2 YSLEER. Deletions cut 1 base from V and 4 bases from J, with 5 bases between. The CDR3 DNA follows: TGCGCCAGCAGCCAAGCAGGGAATCAGCCCCAGCATTTT. Its protein product is CASSQAGNQPQHF.

J is TRBJ1-1 and V is TRBV19; D call uncertain. The CDR3 loop spans 13 amino acids. Germline CDR1 is LNHDA and CDR2 is SQIVND (reference sequence). The V gene lost 4 bases and the J gene lost 1 base, with 7 bases spanning the gap. CDR3 protein: CASSTQANTEAFF. The CDR3 DNA reads TGTGCCAGTAGTACGCAGGCGAACACTGAAGCTTTCTTT. Drawing the rest from reference TRBV19 and TRBJ1-1, the complete variable domain is DGGITQSPKYLFRKEGQNVTLSCEQNLNHDAMYWYRQDPGQGLRLIYYSQIVNDFQKGDIAEGYSVSREKKESFPLTVTSAQKNPTAFYLCASSTQANTEAFFGQGTRLTVV.

The chain couples TRBV11-3 to TRBJ2-1; 8 bases match TRBD2. The ends lost 1 base at V and 5 bases at J; junction bases unmatched: 13. Germline CDR1 is SGHNT and CDR2 is YENEEA. The length of the CDR3 is 18 residues. In nucleotides, the CDR3 is TGTGCCAGCAGCTTAGTAGAGGGCTGGACTAGCCTTAACAATGAGCAGTTCTTC. Translation: CASSLVEGWTSLNNEQFF.

The chain recombines TRBV5-5 with TRBJ2-2, with D possibly TRBD2 on 6 matching bases. CDR1 and CDR2 from the germline V gene are SGHKS and YYEKEE (reference sequence). The CDR3 has 15 amino acids. V lost 3 bases and J 4 bases, leaving 13 bases between the germline ends. The CDR3 reads CASSSRLGTTGELFF. The DNA of the CDR3 is TGTGCCAGCAGCTCCCGACTAGGGACCACCGGGGAGCTGTTTTTT.